These 15 T cell receptor beta chains were sequenced from one sample in a study of blood T cell repertoires in COVID-19. TCRdb's copy holds only in-frame clones and misses some; the assay was immunoSEQ multiplex PCR. The table includes about 330,000 clones, more than 85% detected once. Sample: PBMCs or T cells enriched from blood (not recorded which). Source of these receptors: a woman in her 30s who had recovered from COVID-19.

The V call is TRBV2, the J call TRBJ2-7; no definite D call. The V and J ends lost 0 bases and 6 bases respectively, with 6 bases between them. This CDR3 is 12 amino acids long. Germline CDR1 SNHLY, CDR2 FYNNEI. CDR3 region: CASSEARSEQYF. The CDR3 DNA is TGTGCCAGCAGTGAAGCGAGGAGCGAGCAGTACTTC.

The V and J genes are TRBV24-1 and TRBJ1-1; 8 bases are shared with TRBD1. The CDR3 loop spans 15 amino acids. Germline V gene lookup returns CDR1 KGHDR and CDR2 SFDVKD. Trimming at V came to 7 bases and at J to 2 bases, leaving 8 bases not matched to a gene. The DNA for the CDR3 is TGTGCCACCAGGTCTTGGACAGGGAATAACACTGAAGCTTTCTTT. Its protein product is CATRSWTGNNTEAFF.

The rearrangement uses TRBV5-6 and TRBJ2-3; TRBD2 might be the D (5 bases). The CDR3 contains 14 residues. The germline V gene has CDR1 SGHDT and CDR2 YYEEEE. Trimming pared 6 bases from V and 0 bases from J, leaving 11 bases between. CDR3 sequence (DNA): TGTGCCAGCATCCGGGGAACTAGCACAGATACGCAGTATTTT. Protein sequence: CASIRGTSTDTQYF.

This chain connects TRBV16 to TRBJ2-1; TRBD1 might be the D (5 bases). V was pared by 5 bases and J by 4 bases, with 9 bases between. Germline CDR1 and CDR2: KGHSY and FQNENV. This CDR3 is built from 13 residues. The CDR3 DNA is TGTGCCAGCAGCATCCAGGGTTACAATGAGCAGTTCTTC. This sequence encodes CASSIQGYNEQFF.

This chain joins TRBV3-1 (or the pseudogene TRBV3-2) and TRBJ2-3; unclear D gene. CDR3 length: 16 amino acids. The germline V gene encodes CDR1 LGHDT and CDR2 YNNKEL (reference sequence). V gave up 0 bases and J gave up 1 base, with 11 bases separating them. The DNA of the CDR3 is TGTGCCAGCAGCCAAGAAAAGCTTAGTGGCACAGATACGCAGTATTTT. Protein: CASSQEKLSGTDTQYF.

This clone was counted a few times. V gene TRBV2 combines with J gene TRBJ2-7; D remains ambiguous. This CDR3 comprises 13 residues. Germline CDR1 and CDR2: SNHLY and FYNNEI. V was trimmed by 3 bases and J by 0 bases, leaving 6 bases between them. The CDR3 coding sequence is TGTGCCAGCAGTGACAGAAGCTCCTACGAGCAGTACTTC. Translation: CASSDRSSYEQYF.

V gene TRBV7-2 combines with J gene TRBJ2-2; no firm D call. There are 15 residues in the CDR3. Trimming left V 1 base short and J 0 bases short, with 6 bases between. Germline lookup yields CDR1 SGHTA and CDR2 FQGNSA. The CDR3 loop is CASSLGRTNTGELFF. CDR3 DNA: TGTGCCAGCAGCTTAGGCAGGACGAACACCGGGGAGCTGTTTTTT.

The genes are TRBV6-6 and TRBJ1-3, with D uncertain. Trimming left V 0 bases short and J 0 bases short, with 6 bases between. This CDR3 is 15 amino acids long. Germline values: CDR1 MNHNY, CDR2 SVGAGI (reference sequence). The CDR3 DNA reads TGTGCCAGCAGTTACTCGTCAAACTCTGGAAACACCATATATTTT. It translates to CASSYSSNSGNTIYF.

This clone was picked up one time. V is TRBV5-1 and J is TRBJ2-3; the match to TRBD2 covers 7 bases. The length of the CDR3 is 15 residues. Germline CDR1 and CDR2: SGHRS and YFSETQ. V gave up 0 bases and J gave up 1 base; unmatched junction bases: 2. CDR3 sequence: CASSLEGRGTDTQYF. CDR3 sequence (DNA): TGCGCCAGCAGCTTGGAGGGGAGGGGCACAGATACGCAGTATTTT.

The chain is built from TRBV28 and TRBJ2-3; 7 bases are a match to TRBD2. Germline V CDR1 and CDR2: MDHEN, SYDVKM. CDR3 size: 13 residues. V lost 6 bases, J lost 10 bases, and 10 bases stayed unmatched. CDR3 protein: CASSQVGRVAQYF. In nucleotides, the CDR3 is TGTGCCAGCAGCCAGGTTGGGAGGGTGGCGCAGTATTTT.

CDR3 nucleotides: TGTGCCAGCAGCAGTATAGCGGGTTCACGTAATGAGCAGTTCTTC. It translates to CASSSIAGSRNEQFF. The J gene is TRBJ2-1, the V gene TRBV11-2, with 7 bases matching TRBD2. The CDR3 is made up of 15 amino acids. J was trimmed by 7 bases and V by 5 bases; bases with no gene match: 11. CDR1 and CDR2 from the germline V gene are SGHAT and FQNNGV.

The chain joins TRBV30 to TRBJ2-5, with D unresolved. The CDR3 is 12 amino acids. Germline CDR1 reads GTSNPN; CDR2 reads SVGIG (reference sequence). Trimming removed 4 bases at V and 2 bases at J, with 8 bases between. The CDR3 DNA is TGTGCCTGGACTCCGTCTCAAGAGACCCAGTACTTC. Translating gives CAWTPSQETQYF.

The chain recombines TRBV12-3 or TRBV12-4 with TRBJ2-5; no definite D call. This CDR3 has 13 residues. V shed 3 bases and J shed 5 bases, with 10 bases lying between them. In DNA form, the CDR3 reads TGTGCCAGCAGTTTGTTTGAACGGGAGACCCAGTACTTC. Translation: CASSLFERETQYF.

This chain uses TRBV11-3 with TRBJ2-4, with TRBD1 as a possible D gene (6 bases). Trimming cost V 5 bases and J 7 bases, with 15 bases left between them. From germline, CDR1 is SGHNT and CDR2 YENEEA. The CDR3 has 14 residues. The CDR3 here is CASSGRDNDNIQYF. In DNA form, the CDR3 reads TGTGCCAGCAGCGGCCGGGACAACGATAACATTCAGTACTTC.

The chain couples TRBV28 to TRBJ2-1, with 7 bases fitting TRBD2. Germline values: CDR1 MDHEN, CDR2 SYDVKM. V shed 5 bases, J shed 0 bases, and the junction held 13 bases outside the gene matches. The CDR3 loop spans 18 amino acids. CDR3 nucleotide sequence: TGTGCCAGCAGTCCGAGTAGCGGGCGGGGGAGCTCCTACAATGAGCAGTTCTTC. Translation gives CASSPSSGRGSSYNEQFF.